These 26 T cell receptor beta chains were all obtained from the same sample, sequenced in a study of human T cells and chemical hapten exposure. Described time point: patch test 2, 6 weeks after DPC sensitization. Treatment: therapeutic diphenylcyclopropenone sensitization with weekly scalp DPC. Each CDR3 protein gets one entry after TCRdb re-called the RACE reads with MiXCR. The sample lists tens of thousands of distinct CDR3 sequences; 11% were seen once. Sequenced here: whole blood, sampled in connection with sensitization to the hapten diphenylcyclopropenone (DPC). The receptors derive from a young man with alopecia areata. Some clones in this sample may be carry-over from other donors' samples.

V gene TRBV10-3 combines with J gene TRBJ2-4; D may be TRBD1 (6 bases). This CDR3 has 16 residues. CDR1 and CDR2 from the germline V gene are ENHRY and SYGVKD. The ends were cut back, 3 bases at V and 5 bases at J, with 17 bases in the middle. The CDR3 here is CAISDRPTGIQNIQYF. In nucleotides, the CDR3 is TGTGCCATCAGTGACAGGCCTACAGGGATCCAAAACATTCAGTACTTC.

This clonotype was recorded at least ten times. The V and J genes are TRBV4-2 and TRBJ1-1, with no clear D. The CDR3 consists of 16 residues. V was pared by 4 bases and J by 3 bases, with 18 bases between. In germline, CDR1 is LGHNA, CDR2 YNFKEQ. In nucleotides, the CDR3 is TGTGCCAGCAGCCCACTGGAGGGCGCGATGGACACTGAAGCTTTCTTT. Its translation: CASSPLEGAMDTEAFF.

This CDR3 is CASSPVPREGEQFF. The CDR3 region has the DNA TGTGCCAGCAGCCCAGTTCCTAGGGAGGGTGAGCAGTTCTTC. This chain connects TRBV11-2 to TRBJ2-1; the match to TRBD2 covers 7 bases. Germline lookup yields CDR1 SGHAT and CDR2 FQNNGV. There are 14 residues in the CDR3. V gave up 5 bases and J gave up 9 bases; unmatched junction bases: 10.

As for this clonotype: One end of the junction does not line up with germline, which may come from a read error. The chain combines TRBV28 with TRBJ1-4, with a possible D match to TRBD1 (5 bases). Germline V gene lookup returns CDR1 MDHEN and CDR2 SYDVKM. The CDR3 covers 13 residues. DNA for the CDR3: TGTGTCAGCAGACGGGACGGGCGAGGAAAACTGTTTTTT. Its translation: CVSRRDGRGKLFF.

This clonotype has just a few counts. This chain uses TRBV6-5 with TRBJ1-6; 7 bases map to TRBD1. The CDR3 totals 15 residues. Germline CDR1 is MNHEY and CDR2 is SVGAGI. The ends lost 7 bases at V and 5 bases at J; junction bases unmatched: 8. DNA for the CDR3: TGTGCCAGCAAGATTGGGACAGAAGATAATTCACCCCTCCACTTT. Amino acids: CASKIGTEDNSPLHF.

The table lists this clonotype with a few counts. The chain couples TRBV19 to TRBJ1-1, with 9 bases aligning to TRBD1. J gave up 0 bases and V 0 bases, and 5 bases lay outside the gene matches. This CDR3 is built from 17 residues. The V gene's germline CDR1 is LNHDA and CDR2 SQIVND (reference sequence). The CDR3 here is CASSIDRGTGMNTEAFF. The CDR3 DNA reads as TGTGCCAGTAGTATAGATCGGGGGACAGGGATGAACACTGAAGCTTTCTTT.

This clonotype was counted only a few times. J is TRBJ1-6 and V is TRBV6-5; D is ambiguous. This CDR3 has 15 residues. CDR1 and CDR2 from the germline V gene are MNHEY and SVGAGI. The V and J ends lost 5 bases and 10 bases respectively, with 18 bases between them. The CDR3 region is CASSRRERNTSPLHF. The CDR3 DNA sequence: TGTGCCAGCAGTCGTCGCGAGAGGAATACCTCACCCCTCCACTTT.

This clonotype has more than one count but fewer than ten. The DNA for the CDR3 is TGTGCCAGCAGCGTAGAGGGGAGGTCTAACTATGGCTACACCTTC. Encoded protein: CASSVEGRSNYGYTF. The V and J genes are TRBV9 and TRBJ1-2, with D possibly matching TRBD1 (5 bases). The CDR3 consists of 15 residues. The V and J ends lost 0 bases and 0 bases respectively, with 9 bases between them. The V gene's germline CDR1 is SGDLS and CDR2 YYNGEE. Looking up the rest from reference TRBV9 and TRBJ1-2 gives the full variable domain: DSGVTQTPKHLITATGQRVTLRCSPRSGDLSVYWYQQSLDQGLQFLIQYYNGEERAKGNILERFSAQQFPDLHSELNLSSLELGDSALYFCASSVEGRSNYGYTFGSGTRLTVV.

This clonotype was seen at least ten times. This chain joins TRBV7-9 and TRBJ1-1; 7 bases fit TRBD1. Per the germline V gene, CDR1 is SEHNR and CDR2 is FQNEAQ (reference sequence). The CDR3 has 13 amino acids. Losses at the gene ends were 10 bases for V and 4 bases for J; bases not matched to a gene: 9. Written as DNA, the CDR3 is TGTGCCACCACCAAGGGGGCGAGCACTGAAGCTTTCTTT. It codes for CATTKGASTEAFF.

This clonotype came up a few times. V and J are TRBV6-2 or TRBV6-3 and TRBJ1-1; possible D gene TRBD1, 5 bases. This CDR3 comprises 17 residues. With 0 bases removed from V and 4 bases from J, the gap between germline ends came to 18 bases. From germline, CDR1 is MNHEY and CDR2 SVGEGT. CDR3 loop: CASSYSLDKASGTEAFF. The CDR3, as DNA: TGTGCCAGCAGTTACTCGTTGGACAAGGCGTCTGGCACTGAAGCTTTCTTT.

V gene TRBV12-1 combines with J gene TRBJ2-5; TRBD1 is taken as the D call from the table, unchecked against the DNA. TRBV12-1 is reported as a pseudogene. This CDR3 has 13 residues. Here the CDR3 reads CASSTGVQETQYF. The CDR3 DNA sequence: TGTGCCAGCAGCACGGGGGTCCAAGAGACCCAGTACTTC.

This clonotype was counted only a few times. This chain uses TRBV11-1 with TRBJ1-2; D gene unclear. The CDR3 runs 12 residues. The ends were cut back, 5 bases at V and 4 bases at J, with 8 bases in the middle. The germline V gene has CDR1 SGHAT and CDR2 FQDESV (reference sequence). The CDR3 is CASSRVGYGYTF. CDR3 bases: TGTGCCAGCAGCCGCGTCGGCTATGGCTACACCTTC. Together with reference TRBV11-1 and TRBJ1-2, the CDR3 gives the full variable domain: EAEVAQSPRYKITEKSQAVAFWCDPISGHATLYWYRQILGQGPELLVQFQDESVVDDSQLPKDRFSAERLKGVDSTLKIQPAELGDSAMYLCASSRVGYGYTFGSGTRLTVV.

The table lists this clonotype with many counts. This sequence joins TRBV10-3 and TRBJ2-4; TRBD1 agrees at 8 bases. CDR1 is ENHRY, CDR2 SYGVKD, per germline. The CDR3 loop spans 13 amino acids. J lost 11 bases, V lost 6 bases, and 9 bases had no gene match. The DNA for the CDR3 is TGTGCCATCAGCCCCGGACAGGGATTATTTCAGTACTTC. Protein: CAISPGQGLFQYF.

The gene calls are TRBV18 and TRBJ2-3, with 11 bases fitting TRBD2. V trimming: 1 base; J trimming: 1 base; junction bases outside the gene matches: 1. The CDR3 is 16 residues long. Germline V lookup: CDR1 KGHSH, CDR2 LQKENI. CDR3 amino acids: CASSPQTSGGTDTQYF. The CDR3 nucleotides read TGTGCCAGCTCACCACAGACTAGCGGGGGCACAGATACGCAGTATTTT.

This sequence joins TRBV6-2 or TRBV6-3 and TRBJ1-2; D is possibly TRBD1 (5 bases). CDR1 is MNHEY and CDR2 is SVGEGT in the germline V gene. V dropped 6 bases and J dropped 4 bases, with 15 bases sitting between them. This CDR3 spans 14 amino acids. CDR3 bases: TGTGCCAGCAGCCCAACCCGGGGCTCCTATGGCTACACCTTC. This codes for CASSPTRGSYGYTF.

Here the CDR3 reads CASSLGAGGLYTDTQYF. CDR3 nucleotides: TGTGCCAGCAGCTTAGGGGCCGGGGGGCTATACACAGATACGCAGTATTTT. The chain couples TRBV7-9 to TRBJ2-3; D might be TRBD2 (7 bases). Germline lookup yields CDR1 SEHNR and CDR2 FQNEAQ (reference sequence). V dropped 1 base and J dropped 2 bases, with 16 bases sitting between them. The length of the CDR3 is 17 residues.

The J gene is TRBJ2-7, the V gene TRBV6-5; D gene ambiguous. Trimming left V 2 bases short and J 2 bases short, with 10 bases between. The CDR3 is 14 residues long. Germline V gene data show CDR1 as MNHEY and CDR2 as SVGAGI. The CDR3 spells CASSYGRHTYEQYF. CDR3 coding DNA: TGTGCCAGCAGTTACGGACGGCATACCTACGAGCAGTACTTC.

This clonotype was seen a handful of times. The rearrangement joins TRBV5-6 to TRBJ2-1, with TRBD1 matching over 8 bases. Germline V gene sequence: CDR1 SGHDT, CDR2 YYEEEE. With V trimmed by 5 bases and J by 6 bases, 7 bases remained unmatched. The CDR3 totals 14 residues. The CDR3 reads CASRPTGVFNEQFF. The CDR3 coding sequence is TGTGCCAGCAGACCGACAGGGGTTTTCAATGAGCAGTTCTTC.

Only a few counts were recorded for this clonotype. This rearrangement joins TRBV28 to TRBJ2-6, with 8 bases fitting TRBD1. There are 16 residues in the CDR3. J gave up 0 bases and V 8 bases, and 6 bases lay outside the gene matches. The germline CDR1 and CDR2 sequences are MDHEN and SYDVKM. CDR3 sequence: CASGQGAISGANVLTF. Written as DNA, the CDR3 is TGTGCCAGCGGACAGGGAGCGATCTCTGGGGCCAACGTCCTGACTTTC.

This chain uses TRBV18 with TRBJ1-4; D may be TRBD1 (5 bases). This CDR3 is 16 amino acids long. V was trimmed by 6 bases and J by 3 bases, leaving 17 bases between them. CDR1 is KGHSH, CDR2 LQKENI, per germline. The CDR3 loop reads CASSTKTGRSNEKLFF. For the CDR3, the DNA is TGTGCCAGCTCCACAAAAACAGGACGGTCTAATGAAAAACTGTTTTTT.

This clonotype showed up just a few times. This chain uses TRBV2 with TRBJ2-1, with TRBD1 identical over 8 bases. This CDR3 region has 13 residues. The germline gives CDR1 SNHLY, CDR2 FYNNEI. The junction had 7 bases not matched to a gene; V was cut back by 11 bases and J by 4 bases. In DNA form, the CDR3 reads TGTGCCGGCCGGGACAGGTCTTACAATGAGCAGTTCTTC. Translation gives CAGRDRSYNEQFF.

This clonotype was recorded many times. The CDR3 region has the DNA TGTGCCAGCAGTTACGGGGACATCACCTACGAGCAGTACTTC. This sequence encodes CASSYGDITYEQYF. The chain carries TRBV6-2 or TRBV6-3 and TRBJ2-7; weak D call: TRBD1 (6 bases). The V gene lost 2 bases and the J gene lost 2 bases, with 10 bases spanning the gap. Germline V gene lookup returns CDR1 MNHEY and CDR2 SVGEGT. The CDR3 sequence is 14 residues long.

This clonotype was picked up many times. V is TRBV11-1 and J is TRBJ2-1, with TRBD2 identical over 8 bases. Germline lookup yields CDR1 SGHAT and CDR2 FQDESV (reference sequence). Trimming removed 5 bases from V and 3 bases from J; junction bases left unmatched: 9. CDR3 length: 16 residues. As DNA, the CDR3 is TGTGCCAGCAGCCTGAGTCTAGCGGGCAGCTACAATGAGCAGTTCTTC. It encodes CASSLSLAGSYNEQFF.

At least ten counts were recorded for this clonotype. The chain links TRBV7-6 to TRBJ2-7, with 11 positions matching TRBD1. The germline gives CDR1 SGHVS, CDR2 FNYEAQ. The CDR3 has 16 residues. The ends lost 2 bases at V and 4 bases at J; junction bases unmatched: 7. CDR3 protein: CASSLTGTGGRYEQYV. Written as DNA, the CDR3 is TGTGCCAGCAGCTTAACCGGGACAGGGGGTAGATACGAGCAGTACGTC.

The gene calls are TRBV20-1 and TRBJ1-1; D is unclear. Germline V lookup: CDR1 DFQATT, CDR2 SNEGSKA (reference sequence). The length of the CDR3 is 13 residues. Trimming left V 5 bases short and J 3 bases short, with 13 bases between. The CDR3 loop is CSAQTDTDTEAFF. The CDR3 nucleotides are TGCAGTGCTCAAACAGATACCGACACTGAAGCTTTCTTT.

This clonotype has at least ten counts. The chain joins TRBV6-6 to TRBJ1-4; D is possibly TRBD1 (6 bases). Trimming shortened V by 1 base and J by 1 base, and 16 bases separated the two germline ends. The CDR3 spans 18 residues. Germline assignment: CDR1 MNHNY and CDR2 SVGAGI (reference sequence). This CDR3 is CASSYFRDRFRTNEKLFF. The CDR3 coding sequence is TGTGCCAGCAGTTACTTTCGTGACAGGTTCCGAACTAATGAAAAACTGTTTTTT.